A single sample gave rise to the 5 T cell receptor beta chains below, sequenced in a study of cytomegalovirus exposure and HLA in healthy donors. Researchers ran the PCR with 60 Vbeta and 13 Jbeta primers. Using immunoSEQ multiplex PCR, the repertoire was profiled, and TCRdb retains in-frame clones only, with some absent. Among about 160,000 clones listed, approximately 80% were seen once. Sequencing was performed on PBMCs. These receptors originate from a man younger than 40 in good health and CMV-seronegative.

This chain connects TRBV5-4 to TRBJ2-7; TRBD1 agrees at 9 bases. There are 15 residues in the CDR3. V dropped 4 bases and J dropped 2; count of bases not matched to a gene: 7. Per germline, CDR1 SGHNT and CDR2 YYREEE (reference sequence). CDR3 coding DNA: TGTGCCAGCAGCAGTCCGGGACAGGGAACCTACGAGCAGTACTTC. It encodes CASSSPGQGTYEQYF.

The rearrangement joins TRBV9 to TRBJ2-7; D is unclear. V lost 0 bases, J lost 6 bases, and 7 bases lay in between. This CDR3 region has 12 residues. Germline CDR1 and CDR2: SGDLS and YYNGEE. The DNA of the CDR3 is TGTGCCAGCAGCGTAGGCAACGGCGAGCAGTACTTC. Encoded protein: CASSVGNGEQYF.

This clone was counted a few times. V usage is TRBV2 and J usage is TRBJ1-1; TRBD1 aligns across 9 bases. Looked up from germline, CDR1 is SNHLY and CDR2 is FYNNEI. The V segment lost 5 bases and the J segment 5 bases; nucleotides outside the gene matches: 6. The CDR3 length is 14 residues. The CDR3 DNA follows: TGTGCCAGCAGTTTACAGGGGGCGAGGACTGAAGCTTTCTTT. It yields the protein CASSLQGARTEAFF.

The chain carries TRBV6-5 and TRBJ2-2; unclear D gene. In germline, CDR1 is MNHEY, CDR2 SVGAGI. Trimming stripped 7 bases from V and 1 base from J, with 4 bases between. The CDR3 extends over 12 amino acids. The CDR3 loop is CASKRNTGELFF. The DNA for the CDR3 is TGTGCCAGCAAGAGGAACACCGGGGAGCTGTTTTTT.

There are many counts of this clone. This chain joins TRBV27 and TRBJ2-3; D might be TRBD1 (6 bases). Germline assignment: CDR1 MNHEY and CDR2 SMNVEV (reference sequence). With 0 bases removed from V and 7 bases from J, the gap between germline ends came to 14 bases. The CDR3 length is 15 residues. The CDR3 is CASSLSSTGNNTQYF. CDR3 DNA: TGTGCCAGCAGTTTATCAAGTACAGGGAATAATACGCAGTATTTT.